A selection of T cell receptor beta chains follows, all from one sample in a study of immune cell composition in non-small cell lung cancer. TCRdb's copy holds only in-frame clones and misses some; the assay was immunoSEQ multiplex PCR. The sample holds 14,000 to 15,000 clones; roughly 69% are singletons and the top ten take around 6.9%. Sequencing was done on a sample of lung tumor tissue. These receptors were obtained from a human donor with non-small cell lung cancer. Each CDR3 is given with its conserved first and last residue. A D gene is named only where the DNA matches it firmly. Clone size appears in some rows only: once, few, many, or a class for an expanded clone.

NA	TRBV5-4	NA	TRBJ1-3	CASSRGENSGNTIYF
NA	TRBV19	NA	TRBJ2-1	CASSMRGGYNEQFF
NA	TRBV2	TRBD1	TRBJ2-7	CASTLGRGYEQYF
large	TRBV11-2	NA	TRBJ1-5	CASSLGAAFSNQPQHF
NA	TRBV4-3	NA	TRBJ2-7	CASSQAQTYEQYF
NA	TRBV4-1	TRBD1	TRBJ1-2	CASSPSTGGYGYTF
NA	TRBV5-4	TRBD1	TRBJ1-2	CASRPEGTGGYGYTF
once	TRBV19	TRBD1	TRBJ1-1	CASKETDRGTEAFF
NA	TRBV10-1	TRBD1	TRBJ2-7	CASRDTGDEQYF
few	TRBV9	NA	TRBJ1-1	CASSETPSNTEAFF
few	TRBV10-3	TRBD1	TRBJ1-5	CAISRSSKSGGANQPQHF
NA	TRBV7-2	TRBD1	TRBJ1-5	CASSGGRTGAQPQHF
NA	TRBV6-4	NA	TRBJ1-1	CASSVYRYTEAFF
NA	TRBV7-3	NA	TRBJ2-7	CASSLASGSGYEQYF
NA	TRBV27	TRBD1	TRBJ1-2	CASSSTGVEGYTF
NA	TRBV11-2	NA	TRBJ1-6	CASSLWESNSPLHF
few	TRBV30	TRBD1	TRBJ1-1	CARGLTGQGNTEAFF
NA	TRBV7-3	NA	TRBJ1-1	CASSPGEEGQAFF
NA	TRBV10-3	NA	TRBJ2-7	CAIMGRFGGDEQYF
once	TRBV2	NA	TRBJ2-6	CASSDRSGANVLTF
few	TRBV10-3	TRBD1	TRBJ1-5	CATGQGYNQPQHF
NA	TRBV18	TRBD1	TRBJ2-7	CASSPPSLPGQVYEQYF
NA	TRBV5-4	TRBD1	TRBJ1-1	CASSSPDRVKAFF
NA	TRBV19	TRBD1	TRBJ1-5	CASRLSPGQKGNQPQHF
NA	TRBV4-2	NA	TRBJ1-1	CASSLQSAPEAFF
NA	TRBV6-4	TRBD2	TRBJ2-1	CASSPRGGEVHEQFF
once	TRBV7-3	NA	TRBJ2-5	CASAGGAQETQYF
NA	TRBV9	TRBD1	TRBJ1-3	CASSPPIGTASGNTIYF
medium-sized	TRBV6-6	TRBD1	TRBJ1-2	CASSYGDRVGYGYTF
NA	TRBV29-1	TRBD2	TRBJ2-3	CSVLGTSGGAWDTQYF
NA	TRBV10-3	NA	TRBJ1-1	CAISESSVPNMNTEAFF
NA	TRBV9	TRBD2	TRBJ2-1	CASSVVGLAGVSSYNEQFF
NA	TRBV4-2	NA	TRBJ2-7	CASSQDLYGSYEQYF
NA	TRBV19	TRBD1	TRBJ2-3	CASSNYGQGGTDTQYF
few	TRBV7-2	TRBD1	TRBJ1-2	CASRTGTGMSDYGYTF
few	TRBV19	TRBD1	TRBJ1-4	CASSLGTGEANEKLFF
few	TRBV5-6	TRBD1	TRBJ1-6	CASSGTGHNSPLHF
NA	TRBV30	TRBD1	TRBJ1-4	CAWATGISLGTNEKLFF
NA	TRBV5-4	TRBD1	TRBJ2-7	CASSLYRGQEYEQYF
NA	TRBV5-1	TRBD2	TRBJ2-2	CASSWTGGTGELFF
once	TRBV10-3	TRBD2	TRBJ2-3	CAISVSEREGTQYF
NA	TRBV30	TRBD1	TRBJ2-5	CAWSKQGETQYF
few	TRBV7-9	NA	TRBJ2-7	CASSSGELYEQYF
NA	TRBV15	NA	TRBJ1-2	CATSRDTASPRF
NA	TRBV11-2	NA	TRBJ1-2	CASSSYRGVNYGYTF
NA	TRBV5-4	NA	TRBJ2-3	CASSRELVNRRAQYF
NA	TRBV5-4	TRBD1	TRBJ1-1	CASSPGGDRGTEAFF
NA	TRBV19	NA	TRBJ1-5	CASTSGTRSDQPQHF
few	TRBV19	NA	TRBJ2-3	CASSGIGQSTDTQYF
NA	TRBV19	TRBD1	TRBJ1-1	CASRRRTGEGTEAFF
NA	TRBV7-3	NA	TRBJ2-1	CASSLYAGSSYNEQFF
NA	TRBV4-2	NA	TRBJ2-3	CASSQDEAPDTQYF
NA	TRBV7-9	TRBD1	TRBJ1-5	CASSLRQGQPQHF
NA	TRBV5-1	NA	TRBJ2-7	CASSPGHSYEQYF
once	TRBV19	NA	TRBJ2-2	CASSIPRLGAGELFF
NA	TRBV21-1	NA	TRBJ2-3	CASSKEGTGDACREYF